This T cell receptor beta chain originates from a study of blood T cell repertoires in COVID-19 (dated by TCRdb to between 2020 and 2021). Regarding the study in general: Collaborator samples came from the United States, Italy and Spain and covered acute and convalescent phases of COVID-19. The prospective study material was composed of cDNA or gDNA derived from T cells, B-cell-depleted T cells, or PBMCs. Deeply sampled blood TCRbeta repertoires from subjects exposed to, actively infected with, or recovered from COVID-19 were included in the dataset. The repertoires were made available in a free public database intended to serve as a resource for research on the immune response to SARS-CoV-2. The samples were drawn from two sources: the first 160 participants of the ongoing ImmuneRACE study, and 1,200 or so subjects contributed by 6 global collaborators. Nearly every sample came with metadata listing a de-identified subject ID, COVID-19 status, age in years and sex. Where HLA class I and class II types were available, the types were taken from metadata supplied by the sample provider, not from assay-based typing.

TCRbeta CDR3 regions were amplified from genomic DNA using the immunoSEQ Assay, a bias-controlled multiplex PCR. In the paper's pipeline: The number of nucleated cells in each sample was estimated by amplification of reference gene primers within the assay. To quantify the absolute abundance of each unique TCRbeta CDR3 rearrangement, sequence reads were collapsed and filtered. For each sample, productive Simpson clonality was calculated by taking the square root of Simpson's diversity index across productive rearrangements. Sourced from immuneACCESS, this table was stored by TCRdb with only in-frame sequences that have V and J called. A share of the clones is absent; for the studies checked, an unresolved V gene accounts for under half, and the remainder has no known explanation. V, J and clone size reflect that table, while D and trimming were determined from the DNA. This sample lists some 180,000 clones; roughly 84% were detected once. Roughly 3.1% of the sample belongs to the ten largest clones.

Enrolling through a virtual design, the prospective study's participants ranged in age from roughly 18 to 95 years and lived across 24 United States geographic areas. In the prospective study, participants were assigned to cohorts based on the clinical history participants reported in a screening survey and a study questionnaire. Exposed participants had been in contact with someone with a PCR-confirmed or clinician-diagnosed COVID-19 case within 2 weeks of study entry. Mobile phlebotomists in the prospective study collected whole blood, serum and a nasopharyngeal or oropharyngeal swab from every participant. Prospective study participants could optionally give additional blood draws and questionnaires over a 2-month period. Prospective study blood samples were shipped either frozen or at room temperature before DNA extraction. The cysteine opens and the phenylalanine closes a CDR3 of 21 amino acids. Just CDR3 DNA is preserved here, 63 bases in frame from base 1. Clipping removes 4 bases from V and 0 bases from J, with 21 as the unmatched junction base count. Per the germline V gene (reference sequence), PRHDT is the CDR1 and FYEKMQ is the CDR2.

Points the paper makes about the study in general: Clinical and demographic metadata were provided uncurated, with the amount varying by source and participant.

As concerns this clone: The antigen it binds to is not known. No much larger clonotype is one base removed from it; base qualities were not supplied.

The TCR was taken from a woman aged 30 to 39 who had been exposed to COVID-19. The specimen was PBMCs or T cells enriched from blood (not recorded which). Recombination joined TRBV13 with TRBJ1-5; 7 of the junction bases match TRBD1. The CDR3 protein is CASSSRKGATGINYSNQPQHF. The DNA sequence is given as TGTGCCAGCAGCTCCAGAAAGGGGGCGACAGGGATAAATTATAGCAATCAGCCCCAGCATTTT.